This paragraph covers one TCR beta chain sequence. Its specificity is unknown. The sample is drawn from a study of cytomegalovirus exposure and HLA in healthy donors. At the level of the study: Earlier work reported approximately 110 million unique TCR beta sequences from about 180 million T cells. Overall study results and limits: Several of the most significant clusters appeared linked to common viral pathogens, based on a later analysis. Accurate prediction of HLA-A and HLA-B alleles (for most subjects) was reportedly achieved from TCR beta sequences. Sequencing likely produced, as an artifact, a cluster of highly shared sequence variants.

Vbeta (60) and Jbeta (13) primers were used in the PCR. Here immunoSEQ multiplex PCR was the method, and the copy in TCRdb shows in-frame clones only, minus some. This repertoire shows some 170,000 clones, about four fifths found once; its top ten account for just under 5%. The V gene end was trimmed by 0 bases and the J gene end by 4 bases; junction bases not matched to a gene: 4. CDR1 is SGHNT and CDR2 is YYREEE in the germline V gene (reference sequence). The CDR3 totals 14 residues. Material: PBMCs. This chain uses TRBV5-4 with TRBJ2-7, with 7 nucleotides matching TRBD1. This clonotype was obtained from a woman in her late teens or twenties in good health and CMV-seropositive. CDR3 residues: CASSLASTGYEQYF. DNA of the CDR3: TGTGCCAGCAGCTTGGCCTCGACAGGGTACGAGCAGTACTTC.